Following are 22 T cell receptor beta chains from one sample sequenced in a study of regulatory and conventional T cells in RAG deficiency. The repertoire was sequenced with immunoSEQ multiplex PCR; TCRdb's copy has only in-frame clones and lacks some. This repertoire shows about 19,000 clones, roughly 87% found once; its top ten account for 1.4%. Regulatory T cells were sorted from blood as CD4+ CD25-high CD127-low cells. The same data also contributed to another study, on regulatory T cells. That source notes: The primer mix had 52 TRBV and 13 TRBJ primers.

Source material: Tregs sorted from blood. These receptor sequences come from a human donor in good health.

The DNA of the CDR3 is TGTGCCAGCAGCCCTACCGGCAGTCCCTATGGCTACACCTTC. This gives the protein CASSPTGSPYGYTF. The chain couples TRBV7-8 to TRBJ1-2; D is undetermined. Germline V gene data show CDR1 as SGHVS and CDR2 as FQNEAQ. The CDR3 contains 14 residues. V lost 5 bases and J 4 bases, leaving 14 bases between the germline ends.

The chain employs TRBV6-1 and TRBJ2-2; weak D call: TRBD2 (7 bases). The CDR3 runs 13 residues. The germline V and J ends were trimmed by 10 bases and 2 bases, with 11 bases remaining between them. The V gene's germline CDR1 is MNHNS and CDR2 SASEGT. The CDR3 sequence: CATGGRNTGELFF. CDR3 nucleotide sequence: TGTGCCACGGGGGGCCGAAACACCGGGGAGCTGTTTTTT.

This chain joins TRBV5-5 and TRBJ1-2, with 12 bases fitting TRBD1. Germline CDR1 SGHKS, CDR2 YYEKEE (reference sequence). After removal of 4 bases from V and 6 bases from J, the junction contained 10 bases not matched to a gene. The CDR3 totals 16 residues. CDR3 protein: CASSRAGTGGANGYTF. As DNA, the CDR3 is TGTGCCAGCAGCCGCGCCGGGACAGGGGGCGCGAATGGCTACACCTTC.

The J gene is TRBJ2-1, the V gene TRBV19; a weak D match, TRBD1 (6 bases). The CDR3 has 13 residues. Trimming pared 5 bases from V and 13 bases from J, leaving 18 bases between. Germline assignment: CDR1 LNHDA and CDR2 SQIVND (reference sequence). The CDR3, as DNA: TGTGCCAGTAGTCCCCGAGACAGGCCATCTCAGTTCTTC. Its protein product is CASSPRDRPSQFF.

The rearrangement links TRBV11-2 to TRBJ2-3; TRBD2 matches 12 bases. J was trimmed by 8 bases and V by 6 bases; bases with no gene match: 12. This CDR3 region has 16 residues. Germline V gene lookup returns CDR1 SGHAT and CDR2 FQNNGV. CDR3 protein: CASRQTSGGSEGTQYF. CDR3 in DNA: TGTGCCAGCAGGCAGACTAGCGGGGGCTCGGAGGGTACGCAGTATTTT.

The chain combines TRBV11-1 with TRBJ2-5; D is unresolved. This CDR3 has 16 residues. CDR1 is SGHAT and CDR2 is FQDESV in the germline V gene (reference sequence). V shed 1 base and J shed 5 bases, with 17 bases lying between them. In DNA, the CDR3 is TGTGCCAGCAGCTTAGGTTGGCCAGCATCCAGGGAGACCCAGTACTTC. Translating it yields CASSLGWPASRETQYF.

DNA for the CDR3: TGTGCCAGCAGCCAAGGTTTGGCCAGGACTGAAGCTTTCTTT. Protein: CASSQGLARTEAFF. The chain joins TRBV14 to TRBJ1-1, with D unresolved. Between the trimmed V and J ends, which lost 1 base and 5 bases, there was a span of 11 bases. Germline V gene data show CDR1 as SGHDN and CDR2 as FVKESK. There are 14 residues in the CDR3. Complete variable domain (other parts from reference TRBV14 and TRBJ1-1): EAGVTQFPSHSVIEKGQTVTLRCDPISGHDNLYWYRRVMGKEIKFLLHFVKESKQDESGMPNNRFLAERTGGTYSTLKVQPAELEDSGVYFCASSQGLARTEAFFGQGTRLTVV.

The chain joins TRBV6-1 to TRBJ2-1, with 14 positions matching TRBD2. Germline-derived CDR1 and CDR2 are MNHNS and SASEGT. V shed 1 base, J shed 3 bases, and the junction held 8 bases outside the gene matches. The CDR3 contains 19 residues. Written as DNA, the CDR3 is TGTGCCAGCAGTGAAGAACCCGGGACTAGCGGGGGAATCTACAATGAGCAGTTCTTC. As protein: CASSEEPGTSGGIYNEQFF.

This clone has more than one count but fewer than ten. The chain has TRBV5-1 and TRBJ2-1; 7 nucleotides align to TRBD2. Trimming at V came to 4 bases and at J to 3 bases, leaving 7 bases not matched to a gene. The length of the CDR3 is 15 residues. Germline CDR1 and CDR2: SGHRS and YFSETQ. In DNA, the CDR3 is TGCGCCAGCAGCCGAAGTCTAGCGGTCTACAATGAGCAGTTCTTC. It codes for CASSRSLAVYNEQFF.

This chain connects TRBV5-1 to TRBJ1-5; a possible D gene is TRBD1 (5 bases). This CDR3 is built from 15 residues. The V gene lost 0 bases and the J gene lost 7 bases, with 14 bases spanning the gap. Germline values: CDR1 SGHRS, CDR2 YFSETQ. The CDR3 sequence is CASSLAGASDQPQHF. The DNA for the CDR3 is TGCGCCAGCAGCTTGGCCGGGGCAAGCGACCAGCCCCAGCATTTT.

V gene TRBV5-1 combines with J gene TRBJ2-1; D unclear. V was pared by 4 bases and J by 7 bases, with 15 bases between. The V gene's germline CDR1 is SGHRS and CDR2 YFSETQ. The CDR3 totals 14 residues. The CDR3 loop is CASSLDGGVNEQFF. In DNA, the CDR3 is TGCGCCAGCAGCCTGGACGGTGGTGTGAATGAGCAGTTCTTC.

The chain combines TRBV6-1 with TRBJ2-7; weak D call: TRBD1 (6 bases). V was shortened by 2 bases and J by 3 bases, with 8 bases between the two germline ends. The CDR3 runs to 13 residues. CDR1 is MNHNS, CDR2 SASEGT, per germline. The DNA of the CDR3 is TGTGCCAGCAGTGAAACAGGGATCTACGAGCAGTACTTC. Amino acid sequence: CASSETGIYEQYF.

The chain combines TRBV1 with TRBJ2-7; TRBD2, the table's D call, was not compared with the DNA. TRBV1 is designated a pseudogene. The CDR3 spans 17 residues. CDR3 sequence (DNA): TGCACCAGCAGCCTGTGGGCTAGCGGGGAACCATCACACGAGCAGTACTTC. This gives the protein CTSSLWASGEPSHEQYF.

The chain carries TRBV10-2 and TRBJ1-1, with D perhaps matching TRBD1 (5 bases). Germline-derived CDR1 and CDR2 are WSHSY and SAAADI. V lost 4 bases to trimming and J lost 1 base, with 10 bases between them. CDR3 length equals 14 residues. As DNA, the CDR3 is TGCGCCAGCAGTGTAGGGGTGGGGAACACTGAAGCTTTCTTT. Protein product: CASSVGVGNTEAFF.

This clone was counted only a few times. The chain uses TRBV7-9 and TRBJ2-1; 13 nucleotides line up with TRBD2. The CDR3 loop spans 13 amino acids. V lost 5 bases, J lost 13 bases, and 5 bases stayed unmatched. Germline CDR1 reads SEHNR; CDR2 reads FQNEAQ (reference sequence). The CDR3 region is CASSAGLAGTQFF. Written as DNA, the CDR3 is TGTGCCAGCAGCGCGGGACTAGCGGGGACACAGTTCTTC.

J is TRBJ2-1 and V is TRBV6-1; D not resolved. CDR3 length: 11 amino acids. Germline-derived CDR1 and CDR2 are MNHNS and SASEGT. Between the trimmed V and J ends, which lost 6 bases and 4 bases, there was a span of 4 bases. As DNA, the CDR3 is TGTGCCAGCAGCCAGTACAATGAGCAGTTCTTC. Translated: CASSQYNEQFF.

V and J are TRBV19 and TRBJ1-1; D might be TRBD1 (6 bases). The germline V gene encodes CDR1 LNHDA and CDR2 SQIVND (reference sequence). The CDR3 is 15 amino acids. V dropped 1 base and J dropped 2 bases, with 11 bases sitting between them. The CDR3 DNA reads as TGTGCCAGTAGTATAGTCGGGGGCGGAAACACTGAAGCTTTCTTT. It yields the protein CASSIVGGGNTEAFF.

The chain couples TRBV18 to TRBJ2-2; 9 bases match TRBD1. The CDR3 spans 16 residues. Trimming cost V 5 bases and J 2 bases; bases outside gene matches: 6. Germline CDR1 KGHSH, CDR2 LQKENI. In DNA, the CDR3 is TGTGCCAGCTCATCGGGACAGGGTGGTAACACCGGGGAGCTGTTTTTT. Its translation is CASSSGQGGNTGELFF. The full variable domain, rest sourced from reference TRBV18 and TRBJ2-2, is NAGVMQNPRHLVRRRGQEARLRCSPMKGHSHVYWYRQLPEEGLKFMVYLQKENIIDESGMPKERFSAEFPKEGPSILRIQQVVRGDSAAYFCASSSGQGGNTGELFFGEGSRLTVL.

The chain recombines TRBV5-1 with TRBJ2-7; D not certain. The CDR3 is made up of 11 amino acids. The germline gives CDR1 SGHRS, CDR2 YFSETQ. V was pared by 2 bases and J by 5 bases, with 5 bases between. The CDR3 loop reads CASSLGHEQYF. In nucleotides, the CDR3 is TGCGCCAGCAGCTTAGGACACGAGCAGTACTTC.

This chain links TRBV5-1 with TRBJ2-2; tentatively, D is TRBD2 (7 bases). Germline V gene data show CDR1 as SGHRS and CDR2 as YFSETQ. The germline V and J ends were trimmed by 4 bases and 6 bases, with 22 bases remaining between them. The CDR3 is 17 residues long. The CDR3 region is CASSPRGGGGISGELFF. CDR3 nucleotides: TGCGCCAGCAGCCCCCGCGGAGGGGGGGGTATCTCCGGGGAGCTGTTTTTT.

The CDR3 coding sequence is TGCAGCGTTGTGGAGTCCGGCCGGAGAAGCACTGAAGCTTTCTTT. Translated: CSVVESGRRSTEAFF. The rearrangement links TRBV29-1 to TRBJ1-1; D is uncertain. This CDR3 is built from 15 residues. Germline CDR1 reads SQVTM; CDR2 reads ANQGSEA. Between the trimmed V and J ends, which lost 4 bases and 4 bases, there was a span of 19 bases.

The chain joins TRBV5-1 to TRBJ2-1; possibly TRBD1 or TRBD2 for D (5 bases each). The V gene's germline CDR1 is SGHRS and CDR2 YFSETQ. V lost 3 bases, J lost 0 bases, and 28 bases lay in between. This CDR3 has 21 residues. CDR3 bases: TGCGCCAGCAGCTCGGGACCGGGTACCCCCAGTACCTTCAGCTCCTACAATGAGCAGTTCTTC. Residues: CASSSGPGTPSTFSSYNEQFF.